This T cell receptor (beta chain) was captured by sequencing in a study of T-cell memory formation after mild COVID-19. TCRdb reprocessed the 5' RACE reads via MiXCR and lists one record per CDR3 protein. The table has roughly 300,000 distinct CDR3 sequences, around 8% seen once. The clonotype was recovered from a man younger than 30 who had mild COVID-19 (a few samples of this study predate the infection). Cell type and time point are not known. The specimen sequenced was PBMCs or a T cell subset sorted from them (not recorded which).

CDR3 protein: CASSQDLRHEQYF. CDR3 sequence (DNA): TGCGCCAGCAGCCAAGACCTCCGGCACGAGCAGTACTTC. The chain links TRBV4-3 to TRBJ2-7; D not resolved. V lost 0 bases, J lost 5 bases, and 8 bases lay in between. Germline V lookup: CDR1 LGHNA, CDR2 YSLEER. The CDR3 covers 13 residues.